Each of the 7 T cell receptor beta chains below was sequenced from the same sample in a study of CD8+CD57+ T cells in acquired aplastic anemia. An expansion of CD8+CD57+ cells by flow cytometry had been shown in patients chosen for sequencing. The template for TCR beta VDJ and CDR3 sequence profiling was genomic DNA. Using its own MiXCR run on the reads, TCRdb lists one record per CDR3 protein. The table includes more than 150,000 distinct CDR3 sequences, under 50% detected once. The sequenced sample was sorted CD4+, CD8+, or CD8+CD57+ T cells (not recorded which) from PBMCs. These receptors were taken from a human donor with aplastic anemia.

The chain couples TRBV19 to TRBJ1-1; 9 bases fit TRBD1. J gave up 4 bases and V 10 bases, and 4 bases lay outside the gene matches. Germline V lookup: CDR1 LNHDA, CDR2 SQIVND (reference sequence). This CDR3 comprises 12 residues. The DNA of the CDR3 is TGTGCCACCGAGGGACAGGGCACTGAAGCTTTCTTT. Translating it yields CATEGQGTEAFF.

This clonotype turned up a few times. The chain employs TRBV18 and TRBJ1-6, with a weak D call TRBD1 (6 bases). Trimming took off 2 bases at V and 5 bases at J, with 10 bases between the two ends. The CDR3 is made up of 15 amino acids. Germline CDR1 KGHSH, CDR2 LQKENI. Written as DNA, the CDR3 is TGTGCCAGCTCACCAGACGGGGGCCATAATTCACCCCTCCACTTT. Its translation is CASSPDGGHNSPLHF. Full variable domain (missing parts from reference TRBV18 and TRBJ1-6): NAGVMQNPRHLVRRRGQEARLRCSPMKGHSHVYWYRQLPEEGLKFMVYLQKENIIDESGMPKERFSAEFPKEGPSILRIQQVVRGDSAAYFCASSPDGGHNSPLHFGNGTRLTVT.

The chain joins TRBV20-1 to TRBJ2-7; D remains unclear. V was cut by 3 bases and J by 6 bases, with 15 bases left in between. There are 13 residues in the CDR3. Germline V gene data show CDR1 as DFQATT and CDR2 as SNEGSKA (reference sequence). The CDR3, as DNA: TGCAGTGCTAGTAAGGGCGGACCGGGCGAGCAGTACTTC. Protein product: CSASKGGPGEQYF.

The chain recombines TRBV29-1 with TRBJ1-2, with D possibly being TRBD1 (6 bases). Germline V CDR1 and CDR2: SQVTM, ANQGSEA. V lost 6 bases to trimming and J lost 3 bases, with 8 bases between them. There are 11 residues in the CDR3. The CDR3: CSVGQHYGYTF. The CDR3 nucleotides are TGCAGCGTCGGACAGCACTATGGCTACACCTTC.

The chain carries TRBV4-1 and TRBJ1-1; no reliable D call. This CDR3 is built from 16 residues. Germline V gene lookup returns CDR1 MGHRA and CDR2 YSYEKL. With 1 base removed from V and 0 bases from J, the gap between germline ends came to 12 bases. CDR3 protein: CASSQARYQMNTEAFF. In DNA, the CDR3 is TGCGCCAGCAGCCAAGCGCGGTACCAGATGAACACTGAAGCTTTCTTT.

This clonotype was picked up a small number of times. J is TRBJ2-2 and V is TRBV25-1, with 12 bases matching TRBD2. There are 15 residues in the CDR3. Germline trimming cut 5 bases from V and 5 bases from J; bases unmatched to any gene: 3. Germline V gene sequence: CDR1 MGHDK, CDR2 SYGVNS. The CDR3, as DNA: TGTGCCAGCAGTCCTAGCGGGAGGGAAACCGGGGAGCTGTTTTTT. It translates to CASSPSGRETGELFF.

There are many counts of this clonotype. The gene calls are TRBV7-8 and TRBJ2-2, with 7 bases aligning to TRBD1. The junction had 13 bases not matched to a gene; V was cut back by 5 bases and J by 7 bases. The CDR3 totals 16 residues. Germline lookup yields CDR1 SGHVS and CDR2 FQNEAQ. CDR3 nucleotide sequence: TGTGCCAGCAGCAATGAGGGGGCGCGGTATGTCGGGGAGCTGTTTTTT. Translating gives CASSNEGARYVGELFF.